This TCR beta chain came from a study of blood T cell repertoires in COVID-19. Study-level background: The United States, Italy and Spain supplied acute and convalescent COVID-19 samples. The cDNA or gDNA used as material had been derived from T cells, B-cell-depleted T cells, or PBMCs.

Original handling: Nucleated cell counts were estimated from reference gene primer amplification. Clones were read by immunoSEQ multiplex PCR, and TCRdb kept only the in-frame ones, dropping some. Clonal size and the V and J genes are those of that table, whereas D and trimming came from the DNA. The table lists over 75,000 clones, around nine tenths of them singletons. CDR1 and CDR2 (germline): SQVTM, ANQGSEA. The CDR3 spans 15 residues. V lost 1 base to trimming and J lost 1 base; unmatched junction nucleotides: 5. Sequenced: peripheral blood. The sequence was collected from a woman older than 75 with acute or convalescent COVID-19. The rearrangement links TRBV29-1 to TRBJ2-3, with 7 bases lining up with TRBD1. Here the CDR3 reads CSVEVWDSRTDTQYF. As DNA, the CDR3 is TGCAGCGTTGAAGTATGGGACAGTCGCACAGATACGCAGTATTTT.